These 21 T cell receptor beta chains came from one sample sequenced in a study of control samples from healthy donors and cancer patients. The table came from immunoSEQ multiplex PCR; TCRdb's copy has only in-frame clones and leaves some out. The sample contains tens of thousands of clones, under 95% of which appear only once. Sequenced input: PBMCs. The source is a young man with colorectal cancer.

This clone appeared a single time. The rearrangement uses TRBV25-1 and TRBJ2-1; 13 bases line up with TRBD2. The CDR3 consists of 18 residues. Germline loops: CDR1 MGHDK, CDR2 SYGVNS. J was trimmed by 2 bases and V by 7 bases; bases with no gene match: 11. The CDR3 DNA reads as TGTGCCAGCACCGGGACTAGCGGGGAATCTAAGACCTACAATGAGCAGTTCTTC. Residues: CASTGTSGESKTYNEQFF.

This clone was counted only a few times. V and J are TRBV30 and TRBJ1-6; D call uncertain. Deletions cut 2 bases from V and 2 bases from J, with 10 bases between. The CDR3 sequence is 15 residues long. From germline, CDR1 is GTSNPN and CDR2 SVGIG (reference sequence). As DNA, the CDR3 is TGTGCCTGGAGTCCGGGAGTGGCCTATAATTCACCCCTCCACTTT. Residues: CAWSPGVAYNSPLHF.

This chain uses TRBV11-2 with TRBJ1-1; TRBD1 might be the D (5 bases). The CDR3 has 14 residues. Germline V CDR1 and CDR2: SGHAT, FQNNGV. V lost 5 bases, J lost 3 bases, and 13 bases lay in between. CDR3 loop: CASSEGEWDTEAFF. CDR3 nucleotides: TGTGCCAGCAGCGAAGGGGAGTGGGACACTGAAGCTTTCTTT.

The CDR3 DNA sequence: TGCGCCAGCGCCGATTTAATGCTTCCGGAGACCCAGTACTTC. Translation gives CASADLMLPETQYF. The chain recombines TRBV5-1 with TRBJ2-5; D unresolved. V was cut by 7 bases and J by 5 bases, with 18 bases left in between. The CDR3 runs to 14 residues. CDR1 and CDR2 (germline): SGHRS, YFSETQ. Full variable domain (remainder filled in from reference TRBV5-1 and TRBJ2-5): KAGVTQTPRYLIKTRGQQVTLSCSPISGHRSVSWYQQTPGQGLQFLFEYFSETQRNKGNFPGRFSGRQFSNSRSEMNVSTLELGDSALYLCASADLMLPETQYFGPGTRLLVL.

V is TRBV12-2 and J is TRBJ2-5; the table's D call, TRBD2, has no DNA check behind it. TRBV12-2 is noted as a pseudogene. The CDR3 has 16 amino acids. DNA for the CDR3: TGTGCAAGTCGCTTACGGGGTCTGCGATTACAAGAGACCCAGTACTTC. Protein product: CASRLRGLRLQETQYF.

This clone came up once. The J gene is TRBJ1-1, the V gene TRBV25-1; D possibly corresponds to TRBD1 (5 bases). Between the trimmed V and J ends, which lost 1 base and 0 bases, there was a span of 12 bases. The CDR3 length is 16 residues. Germline CDR1 and CDR2: MGHDK and SYGVNS. The CDR3 reads CASSESYEDMNTEAFF. CDR3 nucleotides: TGTGCCAGCAGTGAATCGTATGAGGACATGAACACTGAAGCTTTCTTT.

This rearrangement joins TRBV4-3 to TRBJ2-1, with 10 bases matching TRBD2. The trim removed 0 bases at V and 9 bases at J, leaving 14 bases unmatched. Germline assignment: CDR1 LGHNA and CDR2 YSLEER. The CDR3 spans 18 residues. The CDR3 sequence is CASSQDLSLAGGKPEQFF. The CDR3 DNA sequence: TGCGCCAGCAGCCAAGATTTATCCTTAGCGGGGGGTAAGCCTGAGCAGTTCTTC.

This rearrangement joins TRBV18 to TRBJ1-3, with unresolved D. CDR3 size: 15 residues. Germline V gene sequence: CDR1 KGHSH, CDR2 LQKENI. Trimming pared 0 bases from V and 7 bases from J, leaving 13 bases between. CDR3 sequence: CASSPPSQLRNTIYF. The CDR3 bases are TGTGCCAGCTCACCACCTTCACAGCTACGGAACACCATATATTTT. The full variable domain, in which reference TRBV18 and TRBJ1-3 provide the parts outside the CDR3, is NAGVMQNPRHLVRRRGQEARLRCSPMKGHSHVYWYRQLPEEGLKFMVYLQKENIIDESGMPKERFSAEFPKEGPSILRIQQVVRGDSAAYFCASSPPSQLRNTIYFGEGSWLTVV.

The V and J genes are TRBV2 and TRBJ1-5; 7 nucleotides match TRBD1. Per germline, CDR1 SNHLY and CDR2 FYNNEI. The CDR3 totals 12 residues. The J segment lost 4 bases and the V segment lost 6 bases, leaving 0 bases of the junction unmatched. The CDR3 loop reads CASRTGNQPQHF. In nucleotides, the CDR3 is TGTGCCAGCAGGACAGGGAATCAGCCCCAGCATTTT.

This clone is a singleton in its sample. The chain recombines TRBV19 with TRBJ1-1, with unresolved D. CDR3 length equals 13 residues. Trimming pared 3 bases from V and 8 bases from J, leaving 13 bases between. The germline gives CDR1 LNHDA, CDR2 SQIVND (reference sequence). This CDR3 reads CASSILDLGEAFF. For the CDR3, the DNA is TGTGCCAGTAGTATTCTGGACCTGGGAGAAGCTTTCTTT.

This clone was counted only a few times. The chain recombines TRBV7-2 with TRBJ1-5; maybe TRBD1 (5 bases). The CDR3 is made up of 15 amino acids. CDR1 SGHTA and CDR2 FQGNSA come from the germline V gene. Trimming removed 5 bases from V and 3 bases from J, with 14 bases in between. In DNA, the CDR3 is TGTGCCAGCAGCAGGGGCCTTGGCTTCAATCAGCCCCAGCATTTT. Residues: CASSRGLGFNQPQHF.

This chain uses TRBV9 with TRBJ2-3; D ambiguous. Germline lookup yields CDR1 SGDLS and CDR2 YYNGEE. The CDR3 contains 13 residues. V was trimmed by 4 bases and J by 2 bases, leaving 8 bases between them. As DNA, the CDR3 is TGTGCCAGCAGCCTCAGAGACACAGATACGCAGTATTTT. Protein: CASSLRDTDTQYF.

The V and J genes are TRBV19 and TRBJ2-7; 10 nucleotides match TRBD1. The CDR3 is 14 residues long. Germline lookup yields CDR1 LNHDA and CDR2 SQIVND (reference sequence). V was clipped by 5 bases and J by 2 bases; unmatched bases: 3. Here the CDR3 reads CASSLGTGAYEQYF. CDR3 DNA sequence: TGTGCCAGTAGTCTCGGGACAGGGGCCTACGAGCAGTACTTC.

The chain uses TRBV4-3 and TRBJ1-1; D remains unclear. Trimming cost V 0 bases and J 0 bases, with 8 bases left between them. CDR3 length equals 15 residues. CDR1 and CDR2 (germline): LGHNA, YSLEER. The CDR3 DNA reads TGCGCCAGCAGCCAAGATTATCGGGTGAACACTGAAGCTTTCTTT. It specifies CASSQDYRVNTEAFF.

The chain combines TRBV11-2 with TRBJ1-2; a weak D match, TRBD1 (6 bases). Germline V gene lookup returns CDR1 SGHAT and CDR2 FQNNGV. V was shortened by 1 base and J by 6 bases, with 9 bases between the two germline ends. The CDR3 is made up of 13 amino acids. In DNA form, the CDR3 reads TGTGCCAGCAGCTTAGCGGGACAAAATGGCTACACCTTC. Protein sequence: CASSLAGQNGYTF.

The J gene is TRBJ1-2, the V gene TRBV9; 7 positions match TRBD1. The germline V gene encodes CDR1 SGDLS and CDR2 YYNGEE. The CDR3 is 14 amino acids. The J segment lost 8 bases and the V segment lost 2 bases, leaving 9 bases of the junction unmatched. CDR3 amino acids: CASSVAQGMSGYTF. The DNA of the CDR3 is TGTGCCAGCAGCGTCGCACAGGGGATGAGCGGCTACACCTTC.

The rearrangement joins TRBV6-1 to TRBJ2-1; D is unresolved. Germline CDR1 MNHNS, CDR2 SASEGT. CDR3 length: 13 residues. Trimming stripped 6 bases from V and 5 bases from J, with 11 bases between. DNA for the CDR3: TGTGCCAGCAGCCCGGGCCCAAACAATGAGCAGTTCTTC. Translation gives CASSPGPNNEQFF.

CDR3 loop: CASSARGLNFGGTEAFF. CDR3 nucleotides: TGTGCCAGCAGCGCGAGGGGACTGAACTTTGGGGGCACTGAAGCTTTCTTT. V is TRBV7-2 and J is TRBJ1-1, with a possible D match to TRBD1 (5 bases). Germline V gene sequence: CDR1 SGHTA, CDR2 FQGNSA. V was pared by 5 bases and J by 4 bases, with 23 bases between. The CDR3 covers 17 residues.

This rearrangement joins TRBV29-1 to TRBJ1-3, with TRBD1 matching over 8 bases. Trimming took 4 bases from V and 3 from J; bases not matched to a gene: 5. CDR3 length: 14 residues. Germline values: CDR1 SQVTM, CDR2 ANQGSEA. The CDR3 protein is CSVGQGAGGNTIYF. The DNA for the CDR3 is TGCAGCGTTGGTCAGGGGGCTGGTGGAAACACCATATATTTT.

DNA for the CDR3: TGTGCCATCAGTGAGGCGACAGGGAGGAACACTGAAGCTTTCTTT. It is translated as CAISEATGRNTEAFF. The V and J genes are TRBV10-3 and TRBJ1-1, with TRBD1 matching over 7 bases. After removal of 2 bases from V and 1 base from J, the junction contained 4 bases not matched to a gene. The V gene's germline CDR1 is ENHRY and CDR2 SYGVKD. CDR3 length: 15 amino acids.

CDR3: CASSFSGGSYEQYF. Written as DNA, the CDR3 is TGCGCCAGCAGCTTCAGCGGGGGTTCCTACGAGCAGTACTTC. The rearrangement joins TRBV5-1 to TRBJ2-7; 8 bases are shared with TRBD2. The CDR3 runs 14 residues. The germline V gene has CDR1 SGHRS and CDR2 YFSETQ. With 2 bases clipped from V and 1 base from J, the junction kept 2 bases outside the gene matches.